The present T cell receptor (beta chain) was sequenced within a study of blood T cell repertoires in COVID-19. As originally analysed: Scientists estimated how many nucleated cells there were by amplifying reference gene primers. TCRdb keeps only in-frame clones here, not all; method: immunoSEQ multiplex PCR. D and trimming come from the DNA, and the V and J calls and clone size come from that table. Here the sample spans around 93,000 clones, more than 75% being singletons. The CDR3 is 17 residues long. Looked up from germline, CDR1 is SGHRS and CDR2 is YFSETQ. V lost 4 bases to trimming and J lost 2 bases; unmatched junction nucleotides: 13.

The sequence derives from a man aged 80 or over with acute or convalescent COVID-19. V usage is TRBV5-1 and J usage is TRBJ2-7, with 9 bases fitting TRBD2. The sequenced material came from peripheral blood. CDR3 sequence (DNA): TGCGCCAGCAGCCCTGGGTCTAGCGGGACTTTCACCTACGAGCAGTACTTC. It is translated as CASSPGSSGTFTYEQYF.